These 23 T cell receptor beta chains share one sample of origin, sequenced in a study of CD8+CD57+ T cells in acquired aplastic anemia. The TCR beta profiling, which covered VDJ combination and CDR3 sequence, was carried out using genomic DNA as the template. MiXCR, run by TCRdb on the reads, gives a single entry per CDR3 protein. Of about 180,000 distinct CDR3 sequences in the sample, around 60% were seen once. Before being chosen for sequencing, patients had shown CD8+CD57+ cell expansion by flow cytometry. Sequenced material: sorted CD4+, CD8+, or CD8+CD57+ T cells (not recorded which) from PBMCs. These receptor sequences come from a human donor with aplastic anemia.

About this clonotype: At one boundary the junction diverges from the germline segment, which might be a read error. DNA for the CDR3: TGTGCCAGCAGTTACCAGCTGGGGGGAGGACGAACGAACGCTGAAGCTTTCTTT. Translation gives CASSYQLGGGRTNAEAFF. The rearrangement links TRBV6-2 or TRBV6-3 to TRBJ1-1, with D possibly being TRBD1 (5 bases). Germline CDR1 is MNHEY and CDR2 is SVGEGT. The CDR3 loop spans 18 amino acids.

The count of this clonotype is one. The chain uses TRBV10-3 and TRBJ1-1, with a possible D match to TRBD1 (6 bases). CDR1 and CDR2 from the germline V gene are ENHRY and SYGVKD. The ends were cut back, 9 bases at V and 3 bases at J, with 17 bases in the middle. This CDR3 has 14 residues. The CDR3 protein is CAMRSGGRDTEAFF. CDR3 DNA: TGTGCCATGAGGAGTGGGGGCCGGGACACTGAAGCTTTCTTT.

The chain uses TRBV6-2 or TRBV6-3 and TRBJ1-1; D gene ambiguous. The CDR3 contains 13 residues. Germline V lookup: CDR1 MNHEY, CDR2 SVGEGT. Trimming cost V 5 bases and J 5 bases, with 12 bases left between them. The CDR3 here is CASSIAAGTEAFF. CDR3 nucleotide sequence: TGTGCCAGCAGTATCGCTGCGGGGACTGAAGCTTTCTTT.

The chain has TRBV10-3 and TRBJ2-1; the match to TRBD1 covers 8 bases. The CDR3 runs 15 residues. The V gene's germline CDR1 is ENHRY and CDR2 SYGVKD. The trim removed 6 bases at V and 4 bases at J, leaving 8 bases unmatched. The CDR3 DNA reads TGTGCCATCAGGGGTTCGGACAGGGATTACAATGAGCAGTTCTTC. Its translation is CAIRGSDRDYNEQFF.

Concerning this clonotype: The junction departs from germline at one end; a sequencing error may be responsible. This sequence joins TRBV4-3 and TRBJ1-2; 9 bases agree with TRBD1. The CDR3 sequence is 15 residues long. The germline gives CDR1 LGHNA, CDR2 YSLEER. The CDR3 spells CASSQVQGANYGHTF. The CDR3 DNA sequence: TGCGCCAGCAGCCAAGTACAGGGGGCTAACTATGGCCACACCTTC.

As to this clonotype: The junction does not match germline at one end; this may be a read error. The CDR3 DNA reads as TGTGCTAGCAGCCCCCTGGTGGAAGGTAAAGCTTTCTTT. Amino acid sequence: CASSPLVEGKAFF. The chain has TRBV7-7 and TRBJ1-1; D unresolved. This CDR3 contains 13 residues. The germline V gene encodes CDR1 SSHAT and CDR2 FNYEAQ (reference sequence).

This clonotype was recorded a few times. This may be a read error: a much more frequent sequence differs by one nucleotide. The V call is TRBV19, the J call TRBJ1-3; 9 bases are shared with TRBD1. This CDR3 spans 14 amino acids. The germline V gene has CDR1 LNHDA and CDR2 SQIVND (reference sequence). The DNA for the CDR3 is TGTGCCGTATACCGGGACAGGGATGGAAGCACCATATATTTT. It codes for CAVYRDRDGSTIYF.

The V gene is TRBV7-6, the J gene TRBJ1-1; no clear D. Trimming stripped 4 bases from V and 9 bases from J, with 15 bases between. The CDR3 is 13 residues long. Germline V gene lookup returns CDR1 SGHVS and CDR2 FNYEAQ. The CDR3 sequence is CASSSANFAKAFF. In DNA, the CDR3 is TGTGCCAGCAGCTCAGCTAATTTCGCTAAAGCTTTCTTT.

J is TRBJ2-7 and V is TRBV15; TRBD1 or TRBD2 may be the D gene (5 bases each). Per germline, CDR1 LNHNV and CDR2 YYDKDF (reference sequence). The CDR3 sequence is 14 residues long. V lost 1 base and J lost 1, with 8 bases in between. CDR3 sequence reads: CATSRGDVSYEQYF. CDR3 in DNA: TGTGCCACCAGCAGAGGGGACGTTTCCTACGAGCAGTACTTC. Variable domain in full (rest from reference TRBV15 and TRBJ2-7): DAMVIQNPRYQVTQFGKPVTLSCSQTLNHNVMYWYQQKSSQAPKLLFHYYDKDFNNEADTPDNFQSRRPNTSFCFLDIRSPGLGDTAMYLCATSRGDVSYEQYFGPGTRLTVT.

This clonotype is a singleton in its sample. The chain carries TRBV5-1 and TRBJ2-7, with 11 bases lining up with TRBD1. This CDR3 comprises 15 residues. V shed 4 bases and J 4 bases; nucleotides not matched to a gene: 7. CDR1 is SGHRS and CDR2 is YFSETQ in the germline V gene. The CDR3 bases are TGCGCCAGCAGCATCGGACAGGGGGCTCCATACGAGCAGTACTTC. This gives the protein CASSIGQGAPYEQYF.

The CDR3 loop reads CSARDRIRYSPLHF. The CDR3 DNA sequence: TGCAGTGCTAGGGACAGGATTCGTTATTCACCCCTCCACTTT. The J gene is TRBJ1-6, the V gene TRBV20-1; TRBD1 agrees at 7 bases. V lost 3 bases and J lost 8; bases outside the gene matches: 7. Germline CDR1 reads DFQATT; CDR2 reads SNEGSKA (reference sequence). The CDR3 spans 14 residues.

The chain uses TRBV2 and TRBJ1-4, with D unresolved. The V end was cut by 8 bases, the J end by 8 bases, with 9 bases between. From germline, CDR1 is SNHLY and CDR2 FYNNEI. This CDR3 comprises 11 residues. CDR3 in amino acids: CASRLREKLFF. CDR3 sequence (DNA): TGTGCCAGCCGTCTGAGGGAAAAACTGTTTTTT.

The V and J genes are TRBV19 and TRBJ2-1; D is perhaps TRBD1 (5 bases). The CDR3 has 15 residues. Per germline, CDR1 LNHDA and CDR2 SQIVND (reference sequence). V was shortened by 1 base and J by 4 bases, with 11 bases between the two germline ends. This CDR3 reads CASSIVQGSYNEQFF. In nucleotides, the CDR3 is TGTGCCAGTAGTATAGTTCAGGGAAGTTACAATGAGCAGTTCTTC.

The J gene is TRBJ2-7, the V gene TRBV7-3; 7 nucleotides line up with TRBD2. CDR3 length: 16 residues. J gave up 2 bases and V 2 bases, and 9 bases lay outside the gene matches. Germline-derived CDR1 and CDR2 are SGHTA and FQGTGA. CDR3 protein: CASSLAGGAGTYEQYF. The CDR3 nucleotides read TGTGCCAGCAGCTTAGCCGGCGGAGCGGGAACCTACGAGCAGTACTTC. The full variable domain, rest sourced from reference TRBV7-3 and TRBJ2-7, is GAGVSQTPSNKVTEKGKYVELRCDPISGHTALYWYRQSLGQGPEFLIYFQGTGAADDSGLPNDRFFAVRPEGSVSTLKIQRTERGDSAVYLCASSLAGGAGTYEQYFGPGTRLTVT.

The chain recombines TRBV7-8 with TRBJ1-2; maybe TRBD1 (6 bases). V was clipped by 5 bases and J by 5 bases, with 15 bases between them. CDR1 is SGHVS, CDR2 FQNEAQ, per germline. The CDR3 consists of 14 residues. The CDR3 loop is CASSPTGQFYGYTF. In nucleotides, the CDR3 is TGTGCCAGCAGCCCAACAGGGCAATTTTATGGCTACACCTTC.

The chain couples TRBV5-1 to TRBJ2-3, with 8 bases lining up with TRBD1. The CDR3 has 16 residues. Germline loops: CDR1 SGHRS, CDR2 YFSETQ. The trim removed 1 base at V and 2 bases at J, leaving 6 bases unmatched. For the CDR3, the DNA is TGCGCCAGCAGCTTGACGACAGGGGCGAACACAGATACGCAGTATTTT. Protein: CASSLTTGANTDTQYF.

The chain employs TRBV10-3 and TRBJ1-1; D is possibly TRBD1 (6 bases). This CDR3 contains 14 residues. Germline CDR1 and CDR2: ENHRY and SYGVKD. V dropped 3 bases and J dropped 8 bases, with 16 bases sitting between them. CDR3 protein: CAISDRGATLEAFF. CDR3 in DNA: TGTGCCATCAGTGACAGGGGCGCTACACTCGAAGCTTTCTTT.

This clonotype was detected only a few times. The chain has TRBV27 and TRBJ1-5; 10 positions match TRBD1. In germline, CDR1 is MNHEY, CDR2 SMNVEV (reference sequence). V shed 5 bases, J shed 2 bases, and the junction held 6 bases outside the gene matches. There are 16 residues in the CDR3. CDR3 nucleotide sequence: TGTGCCAGCAGTCCGGACAGGGGGGTAGGCAATCAGCCCCAGCATTTT. It encodes CASSPDRGVGNQPQHF.

The V and J genes are TRBV25-1 and TRBJ2-3; 9 bases match TRBD1. Trimming removed 7 bases from V and 3 bases from J; junction bases left unmatched: 8. The CDR3 runs to 15 residues. CDR1 is MGHDK and CDR2 is SYGVNS in the germline V gene. The CDR3: CASTIGTGKTDTQYF. The CDR3 DNA follows: TGTGCCAGCACCATCGGGACAGGGAAAACAGATACGCAGTATTTT.

The chain combines TRBV10-3 with TRBJ2-1; the match to TRBD2 covers 10 bases. The CDR3 has 16 amino acids. V gave up 4 bases and J gave up 2 bases; unmatched junction bases: 5. Germline CDR1 reads ENHRY; CDR2 reads SYGVKD. CDR3 in DNA: TGTGCCATCAGTGGATTAGCGGGAGGCGCCTACAATGAGCAGTTCTTC. Amino acids: CAISGLAGGAYNEQFF.

In regard to this clonotype: The CDR3 does not end in the conserved phenylalanine or tryptophan, so this is likely a read error. This rearrangement joins TRBV6-2 or TRBV6-3 to TRBJ1-6; 7 nucleotides match TRBD1. Germline V gives CDR1 MNHEY, CDR2 SVGEGT. The CDR3 contains 13 residues. The CDR3 DNA reads as TGTGCCAGCAAACAGGGGTTGAATTCATCCCTCCACTCT. This translates into CASKQGLNSSLHS.

The V call is TRBV7-4, the J call TRBJ2-1; possible D gene TRBD1, 5 bases. The V and J ends lost 0 bases and 2 bases respectively, with 17 bases between them. The CDR3 has 18 amino acids. Germline V gives CDR1 SGHVT, CDR2 SQSDAQ. CDR3 in amino acids: CASSLASTMDKAYNEQFF. The CDR3 DNA is TGTGCCAGCAGCTTAGCCAGCACCATGGACAAGGCCTACAATGAGCAGTTCTTC.

The table lists this clonotype with a few counts. V usage is TRBV7-9 and J usage is TRBJ1-1; no reliable D call. This CDR3 comprises 16 residues. Trimming removed 3 bases from V and 1 base from J, with 15 bases in between. From germline, CDR1 is SEHNR and CDR2 FQNEAQ (reference sequence). CDR3 residues: CASSFETHPRNTEAFF. DNA for the CDR3: TGTGCCAGCAGCTTCGAGACTCACCCGCGGAACACTGAAGCTTTCTTT.